This entry lists 23 T cell receptor beta chains sequenced from one sample in a study of T cell responses to AZD1222 COVID-19 vaccine. Libraries were prepared by immunoSEQ multiplex PCR; TCRdb keeps only in-frame clonotypes and omits some of them. The sample yields about 170,000 clones, 85% to 95% seen once. This material consisted of peripheral blood, taken on day 0 of AZD1222 vaccination. Receptors originate from an adult in good health.

The gene calls are TRBV5-4 and TRBJ1-2; D not resolved. Germline CDR1 reads SGHNT; CDR2 reads YYREEE (reference sequence). V was clipped by 1 base and J by 2 bases, with 9 bases between them. CDR3 size: 14 residues. The CDR3 reads CASSLHAANYGYTF. The CDR3 nucleotides are TGTGCCAGCAGCTTGCATGCAGCCAACTATGGCTACACCTTC.

This CDR3 is CASSLITSYEQYF. The CDR3 DNA follows: TGTGCCAGCAGCCTCATAACCTCCTACGAGCAGTACTTC. The V gene is TRBV11-2, the J gene TRBJ2-7; D gene uncertain. Trimming removed 5 bases at V and 0 bases at J, with 8 bases between. The CDR3 covers 13 residues. Germline V lookup: CDR1 SGHAT, CDR2 FQNNGV.

This chain uses TRBV2 with TRBJ2-1; the D is unclear. Germline CDR1 is SNHLY and CDR2 is FYNNEI. Between the trimmed V and J ends, which lost 3 bases and 4 bases, there was a span of 7 bases. CDR3 length: 13 amino acids. CDR3 protein: CASSDSRYNEQFF. The CDR3 DNA reads TGTGCCAGCAGTGATTCGCGTTACAATGAGCAGTTCTTC. Complete variable domain (other parts from reference TRBV2 and TRBJ2-1): EPEVTQTPSHQVTQMGQEVILRCVPISNHLYFYWYRQILGQKVEFLVSFYNNEISEKSEIFDDQFSVERPDGSNFTLKIRSTKLEDSAMYFCASSDSRYNEQFFGPGTRLTVL.

This clone was recorded a few times. The V and J genes are TRBV29-1 and TRBJ1-2; 7 nucleotides match TRBD1. Trimming at V came to 5 bases and at J to 1 base, leaving 10 bases not matched to a gene. This CDR3 has 15 amino acids. Germline V gene data show CDR1 as SQVTM and CDR2 as ANQGSEA. In DNA, the CDR3 is TGCAGCGTTTTTAGGACAGGCCGGGGTAACTATGGCTACACCTTC. It specifies CSVFRTGRGNYGYTF.

The gene calls are TRBV19 and TRBJ1-2; no clear D gene. CDR1 and CDR2 (germline): LNHDA, SQIVND (reference sequence). Trimming removed 2 bases from V and 8 bases from J, with 12 bases in between. The CDR3 is 13 residues long. The chain's CDR3 is CASSINPSGGYTF. The CDR3 region has the DNA TGTGCCAGTAGTATAAACCCATCGGGAGGCTACACCTTC.

V gene TRBV7-9 combines with J gene TRBJ2-1; D may be TRBD2 (6 bases). With 1 base removed from V and 10 bases from J, the gap between germline ends came to 14 bases. Germline CDR1 reads SEHNR; CDR2 reads FQNEAQ (reference sequence). The CDR3 is 14 amino acids. The CDR3: CASSLGDSTPEQFF. CDR3 bases: TGTGCCAGCAGCTTAGGGGACTCCACCCCCGAGCAGTTCTTC.

The chain has TRBV25-1 and TRBJ1-3, with 8 bases fitting TRBD1. J gave up 4 bases and V 3 bases, and 5 bases lay outside the gene matches. The germline gives CDR1 MGHDK, CDR2 SYGVNS. The CDR3 sequence is 15 residues long. Here the CDR3 reads CASSEERTGGNTIYF. The DNA of the CDR3 is TGTGCCAGCAGTGAGGAAAGGACAGGGGGAAACACCATATATTTT.

V usage is TRBV5-1 and J usage is TRBJ2-7, with TRBD2 matching 10 bases. V dropped 2 bases and J dropped 0; count of bases not matched to a gene: 8. This CDR3 is 17 amino acids long. Germline values: CDR1 SGHRS, CDR2 YFSETQ. The DNA for the CDR3 is TGCGCCAGCAGCTTATCTGGGACTAGCGATTACTCCTACGAGCAGTACTTC. Translating it yields CASSLSGTSDYSYEQYF.

This chain uses TRBV3-1 (or the pseudogene TRBV3-2) with TRBJ1-6, with D hard to call. Germline values: CDR1 LGHDT, CDR2 YNNKEL (reference sequence). V lost 2 bases and J 13 bases, leaving 9 bases between the germline ends. The length of the CDR3 is 12 residues. CDR3 amino acids: CASSQRDYPLHF. CDR3 DNA sequence: TGTGCCAGCAGCCAACGAGACTACCCCCTCCACTTT.

The genes are TRBV14 and TRBJ1-2; maybe TRBD1 (6 bases). Deletions cut 1 base from V and 4 bases from J, with 10 bases between. The CDR3 spans 14 residues. CDR1 and CDR2 (germline): SGHDN, FVKESK. The CDR3 DNA follows: TGTGCCAGCAGCCAAGTAACAGGGAGCTATGGCTACACCTTC. It is translated as CASSQVTGSYGYTF.

The rearrangement joins TRBV15 to TRBJ2-5, with D uncertain. Germline CDR1 and CDR2: LNHNV and YYDKDF (reference sequence). The germline V and J ends were trimmed by 0 bases and 4 bases, with 15 bases remaining between them. The CDR3 has 16 residues. The CDR3 DNA sequence: TGTGCCACCAGCAGAGAATGGGTGGTGAGTCGAGAGACCCAGTACTTC. Translation gives CATSREWVVSRETQYF.

The chain couples TRBV6-5 to TRBJ2-1, with 13 bases aligning to TRBD2. The length of the CDR3 is 16 residues. Losses at the gene ends were 4 bases for V and 6 bases for J; bases not matched to a gene: 6. The germline V gene encodes CDR1 MNHEY and CDR2 SVGAGI. CDR3 DNA: TGTGCCAGCAGTTTCGCAACTAGCGGGAGGGCCAATGAGCAGTTCTTC. Translating it yields CASSFATSGRANEQFF.

The V call is TRBV3-1 (or the pseudogene TRBV3-2), the J call TRBJ1-2; D uncertain. Germline V lookup: CDR1 LGHDT, CDR2 YNNKEL (reference sequence). This CDR3 spans 12 amino acids. V was shortened by 5 bases and J by 6 bases, with 10 bases between the two germline ends. CDR3 nucleotides: TGTGCCAGCAGCACCCGTGGAAATGGCTACACCTTC. It translates to CASSTRGNGYTF.

This chain joins TRBV10-1 and TRBJ1-6, with a tentative D call TRBD1 (5 bases). The length of the CDR3 is 18 residues. Trimming stripped 5 bases from V and 0 bases from J, with 17 bases between. CDR1 is WNHNN and CDR2 is SYGVQD in the germline V gene (reference sequence). The DNA of the CDR3 is TGCGCCAGCAGTACCCGGGACTGCCTGTCCTCCTATAATTCACCCCTCCACTTT. Protein product: CASSTRDCLSSYNSPLHF.

As DNA, the CDR3 is TGTGCCAGCAGCTTAGGGACAGAAGCTTTCTTT. It encodes CASSLGTEAFF. The chain has TRBV5-6 and TRBJ1-1; D is perhaps TRBD1 (6 bases). Trimming pared 2 bases from V and 8 bases from J, leaving 7 bases between. Germline loops: CDR1 SGHDT, CDR2 YYEEEE. This CDR3 region has 11 residues.

The chain carries TRBV7-8 and TRBJ1-2; maybe TRBD1 (5 bases). V was pared by 1 base and J by 7 bases, with 10 bases between. Germline V gene data show CDR1 as SGHVS and CDR2 as FQNEAQ. The CDR3 covers 13 residues. The CDR3 DNA sequence: TGTGCCAGCAGCTTAGAAAGGGGAGGTGGCTACACCTTC. Its translation: CASSLERGGGYTF.

The J gene is TRBJ1-4, the V gene TRBV7-9; D possibly corresponds to TRBD1 (6 bases). The CDR3 is made up of 14 amino acids. Germline lookup yields CDR1 SEHNR and CDR2 FQNEAQ (reference sequence). Trimming shortened V by 7 bases and J by 7 bases, and 16 bases separated the two germline ends. The CDR3 protein is CASTEQGIPEKLFF. Written as DNA, the CDR3 is TGTGCCAGCACCGAGCAGGGGATACCTGAAAAACTGTTTTTT.

V gene TRBV4-1 combines with J gene TRBJ2-3; D is unresolved. The CDR3 spans 13 residues. With 0 bases removed from V and 2 bases from J, the gap between germline ends came to 3 bases. Germline V gives CDR1 MGHRA, CDR2 YSYEKL. This chain's CDR3 is CASSQDTTDTQYF. Written as DNA, the CDR3 is TGCGCCAGCAGCCAAGATACCACAGATACGCAGTATTTT.

The chain recombines TRBV18 with TRBJ1-4, with unresolved D. V gave up 1 base and J gave up 0 bases, with 9 bases separating them. Germline CDR1 is KGHSH and CDR2 is LQKENI. This CDR3 region has 16 residues. The CDR3 nucleotides read TGTGCCAGCTCACCACAGGAGACTGCAACTAATGAAAAACTGTTTTTT. It is translated as CASSPQETATNEKLFF.

In its sample, this clone was seen once. The chain recombines TRBV6-5 with TRBJ1-5; D not certain. This CDR3 has 15 residues. V dropped 8 bases and J dropped 1 base, with 15 bases sitting between them. Germline-derived CDR1 and CDR2 are MNHEY and SVGAGI. The CDR3 nucleotides read TGTGCCAGCGTCCGGGAGGCTTTCAGCAATCAGCCCCAGCATTTT. Translated, it gives CASVREAFSNQPQHF.

The rearrangement links TRBV19 to TRBJ2-2; D perhaps matches TRBD1 (7 bases). This CDR3 region has 14 residues. The V end lost 5 bases, the J end lost 5 bases, and 12 bases lay between the germline ends. Germline V CDR1 and CDR2: LNHDA, SQIVND (reference sequence). CDR3 DNA: TGTGCCAGTAGTCAGGGGGGCGGGACCGGGGAGCTGTTTTTT. It yields the protein CASSQGGGTGELFF.

The chain carries TRBV3-1 (or the pseudogene TRBV3-2) and TRBJ1-6; no clear D gene. From germline, CDR1 is LGHDT and CDR2 YNNKEL (reference sequence). CDR3 length: 16 amino acids. V gave up 4 bases and J gave up 3 bases, with 13 bases separating them. The DNA of the CDR3 is TGTGCCAGCAGCCTGCTACCCCAGAGCTATAATTCACCCCTCCACTTT. Its translation: CASSLLPQSYNSPLHF.

The chain carries TRBV7-2 and TRBJ1-2; 7 nucleotides line up with TRBD1. The junction had 4 bases not matched to a gene; V was cut back by 2 bases and J by 4 bases. The CDR3 spans 14 residues. Looked up from germline, CDR1 is SGHTA and CDR2 is FQGNSA. The CDR3 here is CASSLRQGPYGYTF. Written as DNA, the CDR3 is TGTGCCAGCAGCTTAAGACAGGGCCCCTATGGCTACACCTTC.